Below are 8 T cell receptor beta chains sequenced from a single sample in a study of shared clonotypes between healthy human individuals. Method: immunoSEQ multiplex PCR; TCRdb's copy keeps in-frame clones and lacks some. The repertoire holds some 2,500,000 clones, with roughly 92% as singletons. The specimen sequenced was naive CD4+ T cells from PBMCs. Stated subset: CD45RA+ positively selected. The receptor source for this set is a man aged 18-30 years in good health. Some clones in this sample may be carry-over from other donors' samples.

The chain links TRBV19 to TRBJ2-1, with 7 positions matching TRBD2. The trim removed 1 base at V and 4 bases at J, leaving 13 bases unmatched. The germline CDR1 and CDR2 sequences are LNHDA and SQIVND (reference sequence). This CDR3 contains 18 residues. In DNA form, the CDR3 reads TGTGCCAGTAGTATAGCTTCCCTCGCGGGAGACGGTTACAATGAGCAGTTCTTC. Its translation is CASSIASLAGDGYNEQFF. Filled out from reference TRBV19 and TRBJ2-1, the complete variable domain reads DGGITQSPKYLFRKEGQNVTLSCEQNLNHDAMYWYRQDPGQGLRLIYYSQIVNDFQKGDIAEGYSVSREKKESFPLTVTSAQKNPTAFYLCASSIASLAGDGYNEQFFGPGTRLTVL.

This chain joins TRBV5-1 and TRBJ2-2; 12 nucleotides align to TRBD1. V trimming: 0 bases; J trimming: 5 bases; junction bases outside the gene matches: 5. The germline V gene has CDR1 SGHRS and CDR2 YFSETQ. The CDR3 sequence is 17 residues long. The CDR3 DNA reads TGCGCCAGCAGCTTGGCAGTGGGACAGGGGGCGACCGGGGAGCTGTTTTTT. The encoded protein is CASSLAVGQGATGELFF.

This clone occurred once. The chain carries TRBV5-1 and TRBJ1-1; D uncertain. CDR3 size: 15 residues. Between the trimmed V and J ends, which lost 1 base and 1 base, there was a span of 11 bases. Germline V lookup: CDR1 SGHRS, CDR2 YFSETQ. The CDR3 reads CASSLTVVSNTEAFF. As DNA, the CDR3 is TGCGCCAGCAGCTTGACAGTTGTTTCGAACACTGAAGCTTTCTTT.

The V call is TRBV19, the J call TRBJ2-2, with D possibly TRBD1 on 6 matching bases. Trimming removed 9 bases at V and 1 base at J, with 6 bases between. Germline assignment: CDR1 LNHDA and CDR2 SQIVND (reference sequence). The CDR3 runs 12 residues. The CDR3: CARGQNTGELFF. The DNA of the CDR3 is TGTGCCAGGGGACAGAACACCGGGGAGCTGTTTTTT.

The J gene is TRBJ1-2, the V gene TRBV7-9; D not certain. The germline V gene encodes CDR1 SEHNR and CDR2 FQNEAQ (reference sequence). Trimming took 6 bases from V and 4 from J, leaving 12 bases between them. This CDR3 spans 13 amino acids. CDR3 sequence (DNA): TGTGCCAGCAGTGCTGCTGGGCTCTATGGCTACACCTTC. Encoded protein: CASSAAGLYGYTF.

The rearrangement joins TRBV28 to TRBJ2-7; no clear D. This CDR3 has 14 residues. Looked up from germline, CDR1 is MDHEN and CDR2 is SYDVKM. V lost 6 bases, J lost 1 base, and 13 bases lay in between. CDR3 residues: CASRSGQESYEQYF. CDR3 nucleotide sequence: TGTGCCAGCAGAAGTGGGCAGGAATCCTACGAGCAGTACTTC.

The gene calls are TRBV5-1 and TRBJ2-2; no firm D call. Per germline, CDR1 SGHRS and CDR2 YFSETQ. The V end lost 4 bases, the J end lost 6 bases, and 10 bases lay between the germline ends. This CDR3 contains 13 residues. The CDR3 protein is CASSPNYPGELFF. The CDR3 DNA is TGCGCCAGCAGCCCCAATTATCCCGGGGAGCTGTTTTTT. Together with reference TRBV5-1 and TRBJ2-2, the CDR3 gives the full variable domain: KAGVTQTPRYLIKTRGQQVTLSCSPISGHRSVSWYQQTPGQGLQFLFEYFSETQRNKGNFPGRFSGRQFSNSRSEMNVSTLELGDSALYLCASSPNYPGELFFGEGSRLTVL.

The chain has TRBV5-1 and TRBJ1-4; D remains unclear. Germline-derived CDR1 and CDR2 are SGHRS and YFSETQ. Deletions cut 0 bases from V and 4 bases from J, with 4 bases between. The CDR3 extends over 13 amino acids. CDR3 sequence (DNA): TGCGCCAGCAGCTTGGATGTTAATGAAAAACTGTTTTTT. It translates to CASSLDVNEKLFF.